This TCR beta chain was captured by sequencing in a study of cytomegalovirus exposure and HLA in healthy donors. The PCR was carried out with 60 Vbeta primers and 13 Jbeta primers. Sequencing used immunoSEQ multiplex PCR; TCRdb keeps in-frame clones, though not all of them. The repertoire has about 100,000 clones, roughly 78% of them found once; the top ten carry less than 8%. Details on this clone: Its antigen is not known.

J gave up 8 bases and V 4 bases, and 8 bases lay outside the gene matches. CDR1 is SGHDT and CDR2 is YYEEEE in the germline V gene. The CDR3 contains 15 residues. Study-wide findings and caveats: Because they were indistinguishable, some V segments, including TRBV6-2 and TRBV6-3, were excluded. Later on, an analysis showed TCR association rates differing by HLA locus, with DRB1 the most and HLA-C the fewest. Among the CMV-associated chains, a few were confirmed in vitro as specific for CMV antigens. Cytomegalovirus-associated status was assigned to some 180 TCR beta chains.

Sequenced input: PBMCs. This clonotype was sampled from a man under 40 in good health and CMV-seronegative. The chain combines TRBV5-6 with TRBJ1-4; 10 nucleotides align to TRBD1. DNA for the CDR3: TGTGCCAGCAGCCCCGGGACAGGGGTAGGGGAAAAACTGTTTTTT. Its protein is CASSPGTGVGEKLFF. The full variable domain, rest sourced from reference TRBV5-6 and TRBJ1-4, is DAGVTQSPTHLIKTRGQQVTLRCSPKSGHDTVSWYQQALGQGPQFIFQYYEEEERQRGNFPDRFSGHQFPNYSSELNVNALLLGDSALYLCASSPGTGVGEKLFFGSGTQLSVL.